This TCR beta chain was captured in a study of blood T cell repertoires in COVID-19. Study-level background: Spain, Italy and the United States supplied samples that represented acute and convalescent COVID-19. Sample material is recorded as cDNA or gDNA derived from T cells, B-cell-depleted T cells, or PBMCs.

Authors' methods: Nucleated cell number was recorded as an estimate derived from reference gene primer amplification. The method was immunoSEQ multiplex PCR; TCRdb's version includes in-frame clones alone and lacks a portion of them. That table is the source of V, J and clone size, and D and trimming were worked out from the DNA. The sample records 100,000 to 150,000 clones, 84% being singletons. The V and J ends lost 0 bases and 6 bases respectively, with 12 bases between them. Germline assignment: CDR1 ENHRY and CDR2 SYGVKD. The length of the CDR3 is 15 residues. Sequenced input: peripheral blood. This clonotype originated in a man aged 55 to 70 with acute or convalescent COVID-19. The chain employs TRBV10-3 and TRBJ1-5; D gene unclear. The CDR3 bases are TGTGCCATCAGTGAGTCGATGGGCGCCGGTCAGCCCCAGCATTTT. The encoded protein is CAISESMGAGQPQHF.